The entry below gives a single T cell receptor beta chain sequence along with its context. Its target is unknown. The data derive from a study of glioma-infiltrating T cells. The germline gives CDR1 MNHNS, CDR2 SASEGT. V lost 5 bases and J lost 4, with 18 bases in between. The length of the CDR3 is 15 residues. Overall study findings and caveats: Tissue and blood shared very few CDR3 sequences.

TCR alpha and beta CDR3 regions were amplified from RNA using iRepertoire nested multiplex PCR. Tissue mRNA or PBMC total RNA, 100-400 ng, went into one-step reverse transcription and amplification. TCRdb called the multiplex PCR reads again in MiXCR, with one record for every CDR3 protein. The sample has 100,000 to 150,000 distinct CDR3 sequences, more than 20% seen once. Sequenced sample: glioma tissue, nonneoplastic brain tissue, or PBMCs (not recorded which). The gene calls are TRBV6-1 and TRBJ2-7; unclear D gene. The clonotype comes from a human donor with low-grade glioma or glioblastoma, undergoing nonglioma brain surgery, or in good health (not recorded which). In DNA form, the CDR3 reads TGTGCCAGCAGTTTCGCAGTGGGCCAAGTGTACGAGCAGTACTTC. Amino acids: CASSFAVGQVYEQYF.